The 2 T cell receptor beta chains listed next were all sequenced from one sample in a study of T-cell reconstitution after alpha-beta-depleted transplantation in children. Preparing the TCRbeta library involved the use of unique molecular identifiers. Using its own MiXCR run on the PCR reads, TCRdb lists one record per CDR3 protein. The sample includes around 480,000 distinct CDR3 sequences, about 31% of them seen just once. Specimen: PBMCs from the stem cell graft donor, collected from the stem cell graft. These receptors were obtained from a human donor who donated a stem cell graft to a child with aplastic anemia.

This sequence joins TRBV5-1 and TRBJ2-2; tentatively, D is TRBD1 or TRBD2 (5 bases each). Germline CDR1 and CDR2: SGHRS and YFSETQ. V dropped 4 bases and J dropped 7 bases, with 17 bases sitting between them. There are 15 residues in the CDR3. The CDR3 is CASSLRGEGNGELFF. CDR3 sequence (DNA): TGCGCCAGCAGCCTAAGGGGCGAGGGGAACGGGGAGCTGTTTTTT.

This clonotype was seen a few times. The chain combines TRBV29-1 with TRBJ1-1; TRBD1 is a possible D gene (5 bases). The CDR3 consists of 14 residues. V lost 5 bases, J lost 2 bases, and 15 bases lay in between. CDR1 is SQVTM and CDR2 is ANQGSEA in the germline V gene. The CDR3 loop reads CSVSPGRINTEAFF. CDR3 bases: TGCAGCGTTTCTCCGGGACGTATTAACACTGAAGCTTTCTTT.